The clone carrying this T cell receptor (beta chain) was detected ten times or more. Its antigen is not identified. Both iRepertoire HTBI primers and Arm-PCR of CDR3 regions were used to build the TCR beta libraries. TCRdb passed the multiplex PCR reads through MiXCR, listing each CDR3 protein once. The sample gives 300,000 to 500,000 distinct CDR3 sequences, about 20% of which show up once; more than 20% is in the top ten. This record belongs to a study of regulatory T cells in long-lasting Graves disease. Time point meaning: persistent/refractory GD, antithyroid drugs over 5 years with positive TRAb. The TCR library was prepared using RNA isolated from PBMCs. Findings and caveats of the study: Persistent cases of Graves' showed reduced TCR diversity relative to newly diagnosed patients.

Trimming at V came to 3 bases and at J to 5 bases, leaving 7 bases not matched to a gene. The length of the CDR3 is 16 residues. Germline CDR1 KGHSH, CDR2 LQKENI. This specimen was peripheral blood mononuclear cells (PBMCs), taken when the disease was refractory, from a patient treated with antithyroid drugs. The sequence derives from a female donor with Graves disease. The chain combines TRBV18 with TRBJ2-5; TRBD2 aligns across 12 bases. This CDR3 reads CASSPELAGGRETQYF. The DNA for the CDR3 is TGTGCCAGCTCACCGGAACTAGCGGGAGGACGGGAGACCCAGTACTTC.